The subject of this entry is one T cell receptor beta chain. Its antigen is still unknown. At one boundary the junction diverges from the germline segment, which might be a read error. Carried by the TCR beta cDNA libraries were unique molecular identifiers. Each sample of roughly 0.9 to 10 million input T cells yielded roughly 500,000 cDNA molecules, so each molecule approximated one T cell. TCRdb fed the PCR reads into MiXCR, producing one record per CDR3 protein. The sample holds hundreds of thousands of distinct CDR3 sequences, just under 30% seen once. Germline-derived CDR1 and CDR2 are SNHLY and FYNNEI. The length of the CDR3 is 14 residues. The data stem from a study of post-analysis software for immune sequencing data. About the study: Multiple sclerosis in the patients followed relapsing-remitting, secondary progressive and progressive-relapsing courses. Study-wide points: Versus controls, multiple sclerosis patients showed significantly lower diversity (normalized Chao1). Elevated frequency relative to controls characterized roughly five TRBV segments in patients, TRBV5-6, TRBV5-1 and TRBV20-1 among them. Batch-matched samples strongly co-clustered by F measure.

The source is a girl aged 5 to 17 with multiple sclerosis. Sequenced input: blood. This rearrangement joins TRBV2 to TRBJ2-1; D tentatively reads TRBD1 or TRBD2 (6 bases each). CDR3: CASREGWGAETQFF. The CDR3 DNA reads as TGTGCCAGCAGGGAAGGATGGGGGGCTGAGACCCAGTTCTTC.